This entry describes one TCR beta chain. Other DNA sequences from this sample encode an identical CDR3 as well. Healthy bone marrow donors formed the donor group. The PCR was carried out with 60 Vbeta primers and 13 Jbeta primers. Clones were read by immunoSEQ multiplex PCR, and TCRdb kept only the in-frame ones, dropping some. The table has 210,000 or so clones, approximately 80% seen once; the top ten hold 1.4%. CDR3 length equals 12 residues. Between the trimmed V and J ends, which lost 2 bases and 4 bases, there was a span of 6 bases. The V gene's germline CDR1 is SGDLS and CDR2 YYNGEE. This sample was taken from a study of cytomegalovirus exposure and HLA in healthy donors.

Source material: PBMCs. The V gene is TRBV9, the J gene TRBJ2-5, with D perhaps TRBD2 (6 bases). The origin of this receptor is a girl aged 5-17 years in good health and CMV-seronegative. CDR3 in DNA: TGTGCCAGCAGCGTGGGGGGAGAGACCCAGTACTTC. As protein: CASSVGGETQYF.